The rows below give T cell receptor beta chains drawn from one sample of a study of CD8 T cells in Susac syndrome. TCRdb passed the immunoSEQ multiplex PCR reads through MiXCR, listing each CDR3 protein once. The sample lists about 250,000 distinct CDR3 sequences, around 93% seen once, with about 0.07% in the top ten. The sample taken for sequencing was CD4+ T cells from PBMCs. The source is a human donor with multiple sclerosis. Each CDR3 is given with its conserved first and last residue. D genes are given only for firm matches. Not all rows give a size; the values are once, few, many and, for expanded clones, a class.

CDR3: CASSQDLARGGSGANVLTF; DNA: TGTGCCAGCAGCCAAGATCTGGCCCGGGGGGGCTCTGGGGCCAACGTCCTGACTTTC; D: TRBD2; J: TRBJ2-6; V: TRBV4-2; size: NA
CDR3: CASSFSGPLSYEQYF; DNA: TGTGCCAGCAGTTTTTCAGGGCCGCTCAGCTACGAGCAGTACTTC; D: NA; J: TRBJ2-7; V: TRBV28; size: NA
CDR3: CSARDGSGSETQYF; DNA: TGCAGTGCTAGAGACGGGAGCGGGAGTGAGACCCAGTACTTC; D: TRBD2; J: TRBJ2-5; V: TRBV20-1; size: NA
CDR3: CASSLTPGQTNTGELFF; DNA: TGTGCCAGCAGCTTAACGCCCGGACAGACGAACACCGGGGAGCTGTTTTTT; D: NA; J: TRBJ2-2; V: TRBV7-3; size: NA
CDR3: CSASLPGVVEETQYF; DNA: TGCAGTGCTAGTCTCCCAGGGGTAGTCGAAGAGACCCAGTACTTC; D: NA; J: TRBJ2-5; V: TRBV20-1; size: NA
CDR3: CASSIGGTNYGYTF; DNA: TGTGCCAGTAGTATCGGCGGGACAAACTATGGCTACACCTTC; D: NA; J: TRBJ1-2; V: TRBV19; size: NA
CDR3: CASSLRIQRGITAETQYF; DNA: TGCGCCAGCAGCTTGAGGATCCAGCGGGGGATTACCGCAGAGACCCAGTACTTC; D: TRBD2; J: TRBJ2-5; V: TRBV5-1; size: NA
CDR3: CASSLVGVQETQYF; DNA: TGTGCCAGCAGTTTAGTAGGTGTTCAAGAGACCCAGTACTTC; D: NA; J: TRBJ2-5; V: TRBV27; size: few
CDR3: CASSFGLPRNQPQHF; DNA: TGTGCCAGCAGTTTTGGTCTCCCGCGCAATCAGCCCCAGCATTTT; D: NA; J: TRBJ1-5; V: TRBV12-3/TRBV12-4; size: NA
CDR3: CATGPLGELFF; DNA: TGTGCCACCGGCCCATTGGGGGAGCTGTTTTTT; D: NA; J: TRBJ2-2; V: TRBV7-9; size: NA
CDR3: CSASEPLGHNEQFF; DNA: TGCAGTGCCTCCGAACCGCTGGGACACAATGAGCAGTTCTTC; D: NA; J: TRBJ2-1; V: TRBV20-1; size: NA